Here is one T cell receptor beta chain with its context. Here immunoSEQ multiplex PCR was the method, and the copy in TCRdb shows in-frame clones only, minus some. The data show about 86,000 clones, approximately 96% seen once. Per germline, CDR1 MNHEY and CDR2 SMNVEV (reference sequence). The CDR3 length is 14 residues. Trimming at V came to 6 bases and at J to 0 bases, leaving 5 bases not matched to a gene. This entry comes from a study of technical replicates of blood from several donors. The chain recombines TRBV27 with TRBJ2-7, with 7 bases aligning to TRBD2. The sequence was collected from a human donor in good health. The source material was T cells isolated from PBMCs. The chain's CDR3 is CASRPTSLSYEQYF. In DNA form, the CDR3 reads TGTGCCAGCAGACCGACTAGCCTCTCCTACGAGCAGTACTTC.